This TCR beta chain was observed in a study of PD-1 blockade in classical Hodgkin lymphoma. At the level of the study: The patients were dosed with nivolumab 3 mg/kg, infused intravenously every 2 weeks. Study findings and constraints: The study found complete responders had baseline diversity similar to newly diagnosed patients. A reduction in baseline TCR diversity was reportedly seen in newly diagnosed patients relative to healthy donors.

The CDR3 sequence is 13 residues long. The V gene's germline CDR1 is SGDLS and CDR2 YYNGEE. V shed 0 bases and J shed 9 bases, with 13 bases lying between them. The protocol was immunoSEQ multiplex PCR, while the TCRdb copy is restricted to in-frame clones and leaves out a portion. The table shows tens of thousands of clones, with around 80% occurring only once. Autologous stem cell transplantation was followed by relapse in every patient, and brentuximab vedotin exposure varied. Responses achieved at best were complete response, partial response or progressive disease. This clone was recorded once. Antigen specificity is unknown.

J is TRBJ2-7 and V is TRBV9; D not resolved. The TCR sequence derives from a human donor with classical Hodgkin lymphoma. This specimen was peripheral blood mononuclear cells (PBMCs), taken at baseline. The CDR3 protein is CASSVEDGLRQYF. In DNA, the CDR3 is TGTGCCAGCAGCGTAGAGGACGGCTTGCGGCAGTACTTC.